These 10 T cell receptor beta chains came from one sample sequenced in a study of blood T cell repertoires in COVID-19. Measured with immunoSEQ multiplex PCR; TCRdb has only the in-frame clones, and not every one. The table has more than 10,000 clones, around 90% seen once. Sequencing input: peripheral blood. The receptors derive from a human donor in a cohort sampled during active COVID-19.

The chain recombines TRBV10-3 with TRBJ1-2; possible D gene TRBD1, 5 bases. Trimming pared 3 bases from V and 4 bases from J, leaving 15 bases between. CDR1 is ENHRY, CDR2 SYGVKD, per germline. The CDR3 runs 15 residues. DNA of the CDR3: TGTGCCATCAGTGATGGGGGGGAACCGATCTATGGCTACACCTTC. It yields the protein CAISDGGEPIYGYTF.

CDR3: CASGATDTQYF. The CDR3 nucleotides are TGTGCCAGCGGGGCCACAGATACGCAGTATTTT. The chain carries TRBV7-9 and TRBJ2-3; tentatively, D is TRBD1 (5 bases). CDR1 and CDR2 from the germline V gene are SEHNR and FQNEAQ (reference sequence). The V gene lost 8 bases and the J gene lost 2 bases, with 5 bases spanning the gap. The CDR3 is 11 amino acids.

CDR3 region: CATRDYGDNEQFF. The CDR3 DNA reads as TGTGCCACCAGAGACTATGGGGACAATGAGCAGTTCTTC. This chain connects TRBV15 to TRBJ2-1; perhaps TRBD2 as D (5 bases). The CDR3 covers 13 residues. V was clipped by 6 bases and J by 5 bases, with 11 bases between them. Germline V gene lookup returns CDR1 LNHNV and CDR2 YYDKDF (reference sequence).

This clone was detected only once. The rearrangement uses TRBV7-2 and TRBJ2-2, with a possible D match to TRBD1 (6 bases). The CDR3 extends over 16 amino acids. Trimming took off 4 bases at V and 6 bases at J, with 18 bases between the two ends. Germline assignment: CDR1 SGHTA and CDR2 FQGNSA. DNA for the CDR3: TGTGCCAGCAGCTATTCGACAGGCACGAAGTCCGGGGAGCTGTTTTTT. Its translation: CASSYSTGTKSGELFF.

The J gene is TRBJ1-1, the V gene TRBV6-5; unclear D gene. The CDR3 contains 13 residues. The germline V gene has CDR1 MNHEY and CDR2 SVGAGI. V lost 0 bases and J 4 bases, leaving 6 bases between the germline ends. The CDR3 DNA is TGTGCCAGCAGTTACTCCGGTGGCACTGAAGCTTTCTTT. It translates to CASSYSGGTEAFF.

The CDR3 loop reads CARSFPVAKNIQYF. The CDR3 DNA sequence: TGTGCCAGAAGCTTCCCCGTAGCCAAAAACATTCAGTACTTC. The rearrangement links TRBV5-3 to TRBJ2-4; unclear D gene. TRBV5-3 is an open reading frame whose function is uncertain. Trimming cost V 2 bases and J 0 bases, with 6 bases left between them. This CDR3 is 14 amino acids long.

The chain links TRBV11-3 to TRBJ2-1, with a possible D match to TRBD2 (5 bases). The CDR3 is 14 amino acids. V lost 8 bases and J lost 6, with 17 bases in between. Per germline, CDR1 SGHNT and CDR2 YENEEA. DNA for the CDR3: TGTGCCAGCTCTAAAAGCCGGGGTTTCAATGAGCAGTTCTTC. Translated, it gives CASSKSRGFNEQFF.

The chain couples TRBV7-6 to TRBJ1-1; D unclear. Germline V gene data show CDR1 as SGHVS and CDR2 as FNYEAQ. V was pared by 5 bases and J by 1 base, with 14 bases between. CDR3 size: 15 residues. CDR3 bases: TGTGCCAGCAGCCCCCAAGGGCGGGGGAACACTGAAGCTTTCTTT. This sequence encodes CASSPQGRGNTEAFF.

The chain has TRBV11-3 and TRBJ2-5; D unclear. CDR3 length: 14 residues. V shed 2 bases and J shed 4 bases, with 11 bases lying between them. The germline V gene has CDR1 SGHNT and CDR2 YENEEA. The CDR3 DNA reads TGTGCCAGCAGCTTAACCGCGGCCTCAGAGACCCAGTACTTC. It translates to CASSLTAASETQYF.

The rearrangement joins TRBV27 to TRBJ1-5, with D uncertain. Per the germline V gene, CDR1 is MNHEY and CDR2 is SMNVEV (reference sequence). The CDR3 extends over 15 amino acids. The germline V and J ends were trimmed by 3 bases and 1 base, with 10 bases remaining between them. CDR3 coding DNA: TGTGCCAGCAGTTTGACAACTTTGAGCAATCAGCCCCAGCATTTT. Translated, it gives CASSLTTLSNQPQHF.